The following is a T cell receptor beta chain sequence with its context. Antigen specificity is unknown. The data were taken from a study of cytomegalovirus exposure and HLA in healthy donors. Overall study results and limits: Trimming of TCR beta V- and J-genes showed a link, identified in a later analysis, to a missense DCLRE1C variant.

There are 16 residues in the CDR3. V was clipped by 2 bases and J by 5 bases; unmatched bases: 9. Germline V gene data show CDR1 as SGHDT and CDR2 as YYEEEE. 13 Jbeta primers and 60 Vbeta primers were used for the PCR. Assay used: immunoSEQ multiplex PCR; TCRdb lists only in-frame clones, some missing. This sample has 120,000 or so clones, with more than 65% found just once. V is TRBV5-6 and J is TRBJ2-7; 11 nucleotides line up with TRBD1. The sample taken for sequencing was PBMCs. This receptor was obtained from a young man in good health and CMV-seronegative. CDR3 sequence reads: CASSFPGQGAFDEQYF. The CDR3 nucleotides are TGTGCCAGCAGCTTCCCAGGACAGGGGGCATTCGACGAGCAGTACTTC.